Below, 10 T cell receptor beta chains from the same sample are listed, as sequenced in a study of shared clonotypes between healthy human individuals. Repertoires were generated with immunoSEQ multiplex PCR, while TCRdb's copy carries only in-frame clones and drops some. The repertoire holds approximately 530,000 clones, with approximately 95% as singletons. The sample comprised naive CD4+ T cells sorted from blood. The subset denotes: CD45RA+ positively selected. These receptors were collected from a woman in her twenties or thirties in good health.

The chain carries TRBV28 and TRBJ2-3; TRBD2 matches 10 bases. The CDR3 length is 18 residues. The V segment lost 4 bases and the J segment 5 bases; nucleotides outside the gene matches: 15. CDR1 and CDR2 (germline): MDHEN, SYDVKM. The CDR3, as DNA: TGTGCCAGCAGTTGGGGAGCTAGCGGGAGTCGGGTATTAGATACGCAGTATTTT. Translating it yields CASSWGASGSRVLDTQYF.

V is TRBV2 and J is TRBJ1-1; D is perhaps TRBD1 (5 bases). Deletions cut 4 bases from V and 4 bases from J, with 22 bases between. CDR1 and CDR2 (germline): SNHLY, FYNNEI. This CDR3 region has 17 residues. Written as DNA, the CDR3 is TGTGCCAGCAGTGTCAACCCTCAGGGCGTTTATGGCACTGAAGCTTTCTTT. It codes for CASSVNPQGVYGTEAFF.

This chain connects TRBV19 to TRBJ2-7, with D hard to call. Germline CDR1 is LNHDA and CDR2 is SQIVND (reference sequence). Trimming pared 7 bases from V and 3 bases from J, leaving 7 bases between. This CDR3 contains 11 residues. Here the CDR3 DNA reads TGTGCCAGTAAGGGTAGCTACGAGCAGTACTTC. Protein: CASKGSYEQYF.

The chain carries TRBV6-6 and TRBJ1-5; weak D call: TRBD1 (5 bases). Germline CDR1 MNHNY, CDR2 SVGAGI (reference sequence). CDR3 length: 13 amino acids. V shed 5 bases and J shed 4 bases, with 9 bases lying between them. The chain's CDR3 is CASSTTGNQPQHF. The CDR3 DNA is TGTGCCAGCAGTACTACAGGAAATCAGCCCCAGCATTTT.

This clone showed up just once. CDR3 bases: TGTGCCAGCAGTTATCTGGGACAGGGGGGGAAAACTGAAGCTTTCTTT. Protein: CASSYLGQGGKTEAFF. The gene calls are TRBV6-6 and TRBJ1-1; TRBD1 matches at 11 bases. The CDR3 loop spans 16 amino acids. The V gene end was trimmed by 3 bases and the J gene end by 5 bases; junction bases not matched to a gene: 8. Germline V gene lookup returns CDR1 MNHNY and CDR2 SVGAGI (reference sequence).

The CDR3 nucleotides read TGTGCCACCACCTCGACAGGGCTTGGCTACACCTTC. As protein: CATTSTGLGYTF. The genes are TRBV27 and TRBJ1-2; TRBD1 agrees at 7 bases. V dropped 10 bases and J dropped 7; count of bases not matched to a gene: 9. The V gene's germline CDR1 is MNHEY and CDR2 SMNVEV (reference sequence). The CDR3 has 12 amino acids.

The J gene is TRBJ2-7, the V gene TRBV11-2; 12 bases match TRBD2. Losses at the gene ends were 5 bases for V and 4 bases for J; bases not matched to a gene: 15. Germline CDR1 is SGHAT and CDR2 is FQNNGV. This CDR3 spans 18 amino acids. This CDR3 reads CASSLGLAGTPRLYEQYF. The CDR3 nucleotides are TGTGCCAGCAGCCTGGGACTAGCGGGCACCCCACGTCTTTACGAGCAGTACTTC.

The chain carries TRBV5-1 and TRBJ2-2; 8 nucleotides match TRBD2. The V gene's germline CDR1 is SGHRS and CDR2 YFSETQ. J gave up 2 bases and V 1 base, and 13 bases lay outside the gene matches. There are 19 residues in the CDR3. CDR3 DNA sequence: TGCGCCAGCAGCTTGACTCGACCCGGGACTAGGGTAAACACCGGGGAGCTGTTTTTT. As protein: CASSLTRPGTRVNTGELFF.

This clone is a singleton in its sample. The V call is TRBV11-2, the J call TRBJ2-3; 7 bases match TRBD1. The germline CDR1 and CDR2 sequences are SGHAT and FQNNGV. CDR3 length: 15 amino acids. Trimming cost V 1 base and J 0 bases; bases outside gene matches: 1. The CDR3 bases are TGTGCCAGCAGCTTAGTCAGGGGGAGCACAGATACGCAGTATTTT. Protein: CASSLVRGSTDTQYF.

The chain joins TRBV27 to TRBJ2-1; 7 nucleotides line up with TRBD2. This CDR3 spans 14 amino acids. CDR1 is MNHEY and CDR2 is SMNVEV in the germline V gene (reference sequence). V dropped 5 bases and J dropped 7; count of bases not matched to a gene: 8. This chain's CDR3 is CASSHRDYLNEQFF. The DNA for the CDR3 is TGTGCCAGCAGTCACCGGGACTACCTTAATGAGCAGTTCTTC.